These T cell receptor beta chains were read from a single sample in a study of blood T cell repertoires in COVID-19. Profiling relied on immunoSEQ multiplex PCR, and the TCRdb table lists in-frame clones only, not all of them. The sample shows 160,000 or so clones, 75% to 80% of them seen only once. Sequencing was done on a sample of peripheral blood. The receptors were sampled from an elderly woman with acute or convalescent COVID-19. The CDR3 runs from the conserved cysteine through the conserved F or W. Each record gives: D gene, clone size, V gene, J gene, CDR3 protein, CDR3 DNA. The D gene is left open where the match is weak. Where a row states a size, it is once, few, many or the class of an expanded clone; other rows omit it.

D: -
size: -
V: TRBV18
J: TRBJ1-2
CDR3: CASSPPNRVDGYTF
DNA: TGTGCCAGCTCACCACCGAACAGGGTGGATGGCTACACCTTC

D: TRBD1
size: -
V: TRBV30
J: TRBJ2-7
CDR3: CAWSVSRGTAVKIYEQYF
DNA: TGTGCCTGGAGTGTAAGCAGGGGGACAGCCGTGAAAATATACGAGCAGTACTTC

D: TRBD1
size: -
V: TRBV6-5
J: TRBJ1-1
CDR3: CASSSGQGAFF
DNA: TGTGCCAGCAGTTCTGGACAGGGGGCTTTCTTT

D: TRBD2
size: -
V: TRBV2
J: TRBJ2-1
CDR3: CASRMAGDYNEQFF
DNA: TGTGCCAGCAGAATGGCGGGAGATTACAATGAGCAGTTCTTC

D: -
size: -
V: TRBV3-1/TRBV3-2
J: TRBJ1-2
CDR3: CASSQAVGGYTF
DNA: TGTGCCAGCAGCCAAGCAGTTGGCGGCTACACCTTC

D: -
size: -
V: TRBV10-3
J: TRBJ1-2
CDR3: CAISADRYGYTF
DNA: TGTGCCATCAGTGCGGACAGATATGGCTACACCTTC

D: TRBD1
size: -
V: TRBV7-9
J: TRBJ2-5
CDR3: CASSLGQGETQYF
DNA: TGTGCCAGCAGCCTCGGACAGGGAGAGACCCAGTACTTC

D: -
size: -
V: TRBV10-2
J: TRBJ1-2
CDR3: CASSPTGEYGYTF
DNA: TGCGCCAGCAGTCCGACAGGAGAATATGGCTACACCTTC

D: -
size: -
V: TRBV21-1
J: TRBJ1-1
CDR3: CASTRPTDRMNTEAFF
DNA: TGTGCCAGCACCCGGCCAACGGACAGGATGAACACTGAAGCTTTCTTT

D: TRBD1
size: -
V: TRBV19
J: TRBJ1-6
CDR3: CASTLGTGGGSPLHF
DNA: TGTGCCAGTACCCTCGGGACAGGAGGAGGTTCACCCCTCCACTTT

D: -
size: -
V: TRBV28
J: TRBJ2-7
CDR3: CASSTPGTGSYEQYF
DNA: TGTGCCAGCAGTACTCCCGGGACTGGCTCCTACGAGCAGTACTTC

D: -
size: -
V: TRBV18
J: TRBJ1-5
CDR3: CASSRGAGADQPQHF
DNA: TGTGCCAGCTCACGAGGAGCAGGGGCTGATCAGCCCCAGCATTTT

D: TRBD1
size: -
V: TRBV6-5
J: TRBJ1-1
CDR3: CASSYTGQGARAFF
DNA: TGTGCCAGCAGTTACACTGGACAGGGGGCTCGAGCTTTCTTT

D: -
size: -
V: TRBV21-1
J: TRBJ2-1
CDR3: CASIPRLAGGEQFF
DNA: TGTGCCAGCATCCCTAGACTAGCGGGAGGTGAGCAGTTCTTC

D: -
size: -
V: TRBV27
J: TRBJ1-4
CDR3: CASSSLRGGSNEKLFF
DNA: TGTGCCAGCAGTTCCCTACGCGGAGGGTCTAATGAAAAACTGTTTTTT

D: TRBD1
size: once
V: TRBV2
J: TRBJ2-7
CDR3: CASSWNRGAVYEQYF
DNA: TGTGCCAGCAGTTGGAACAGGGGTGCGGTTTACGAGCAGTACTTC

D: -
size: -
V: TRBV7-2
J: TRBJ2-7
CDR3: CASSLSLLNSYEQYF
DNA: TGTGCCAGCAGCTTAAGCCTTCTTAACTCCTACGAGCAGTACTTC

D: -
size: -
V: TRBV6-5
J: TRBJ1-3
CDR3: CASSYGRGSGNTIYF
DNA: TGTGCCAGCAGTTACGGAAGGGGCTCTGGAAACACCATATATTTT

D: -
size: -
V: TRBV9
J: TRBJ1-1
CDR3: CASSGQRNTEAFF
DNA: TGTGCCAGCAGCGGACAGAGGAACACTGAAGCTTTCTTT

D: TRBD1
size: few
V: TRBV7-2
J: TRBJ1-2
CDR3: CASSSRDSNNYGYTF
DNA: TGTGCCAGCAGCTCCCGGGACAGCAATAACTATGGCTACACCTTC

D: TRBD2
size: -
V: TRBV2
J: TRBJ2-1
CDR3: CASSPIAGTYNEQFF
DNA: TGTGCCAGCAGCCCAATAGCGGGAACCTACAATGAGCAGTTCTTC

D: -
size: -
V: TRBV28
J: TRBJ2-7
CDR3: CASSLMSGRSPYEQYF
DNA: TGTGCCAGCAGTTTAATGAGCGGCAGATCACCCTACGAGCAGTACTTC

D: -
size: -
V: TRBV30
J: TRBJ2-6
CDR3: CAWSSGSSGANVLTF
DNA: TGTGCCTGGAGTTCGGGGAGCTCTGGGGCCAACGTCCTGACTTTC

D: TRBD2
size: once
V: TRBV9
J: TRBJ2-7
CDR3: CASSPRTSGSATYEQYF
DNA: TGTGCCAGCAGCCCAAGGACTAGCGGGAGCGCAACCTACGAGCAGTACTTC

D: TRBD1
size: -
V: TRBV28
J: TRBJ1-1
CDR3: CASSAPGTVVEAFF
DNA: TGTGCCAGCAGTGCTCCCGGGACAGTGGTTGAAGCTTTCTTT

D: TRBD2
size: -
V: TRBV11-3
J: TRBJ2-2
CDR3: CASSERGTNTGELFF
DNA: TGTGCCAGCAGTGAGCGGGGAACGAACACCGGGGAGCTGTTTTTT

D: TRBD1
size: few
V: TRBV5-4
J: TRBJ2-7
CDR3: CASSLGQGISYEQYF
DNA: TGTGCCAGCAGCTTGGGACAGGGGATATCCTACGAGCAGTACTTC

D: -
size: -
V: TRBV2
J: TRBJ1-2
CDR3: CASGQNYGYTF
DNA: TGTGCCAGCGGGCAGAACTATGGCTACACCTTC

D: TRBD2
size: -
V: TRBV6-5
J: TRBJ2-1
CDR3: CASQGGQVDEQFF
DNA: TGTGCCAGCCAGGGAGGGCAGGTAGATGAGCAGTTCTTC

D: -
size: -
V: TRBV14
J: TRBJ1-4
CDR3: CASSLSFPGHLNEKLFF
DNA: TGTGCCAGCAGCCTCTCCTTTCCGGGACACCTTAATGAAAAACTGTTTTTT

D: -
size: once
V: TRBV3-1/TRBV3-2
J: TRBJ1-5
CDR3: CASSQDPGLGQPQHF
DNA: TGTGCCAGCAGCCAAGATCCCGGGTTGGGTCAGCCCCAGCATTTT

D: -
size: -
V: TRBV12-3/TRBV12-4
J: TRBJ2-3
CDR3: CASSSFTDTQYF
DNA: TGTGCCAGCAGTTCCTTCACAGATACGCAGTATTTT

D: -
size: -
V: TRBV6-5
J: TRBJ1-2
CDR3: CASSFIRMTGGYGYTF
DNA: TGTGCCAGCAGTTTCATCAGAATGACAGGCGGCTATGGCTACACCTTC

D: TRBD2
size: -
V: TRBV19
J: TRBJ2-1
CDR3: CASSIGGLAGLFEQFF
DNA: TGTGCCAGTAGTATTGGGGGACTAGCGGGACTTTTTGAGCAGTTCTTC

D: -
size: few
V: TRBV5-1
J: TRBJ1-1
CDR3: CASSQTTESWGEAFF
DNA: TGCGCCAGCAGCCAAACGACCGAATCTTGGGGCGAAGCTTTCTTT

D: TRBD1
size: -
V: TRBV28
J: TRBJ1-2
CDR3: CASRSGTGHFGYTF
DNA: TGTGCCAGCAGGTCCGGGACAGGACATTTTGGCTACACCTTC

D: -
size: -
V: TRBV10-3
J: TRBJ2-5
CDR3: CAISLLGQETQYF
DNA: TGTGCCATCAGCCTCCTCGGGCAAGAGACCCAGTACTTC

D: -
size: -
V: TRBV28
J: TRBJ1-1
CDR3: CASSSTRQAFF
DNA: TGTGCCAGCAGTTCCACCCGCCAGGCTTTCTTT

D: -
size: few
V: TRBV9
J: TRBJ1-1
CDR3: CASSPSRQVGTEAFF
DNA: TGTGCCAGCAGCCCGTCTCGACAGGTCGGCACTGAAGCTTTCTTT

D: -
size: -
V: TRBV28
J: TRBJ1-3
CDR3: CASSLFGQGTPGNTIYF
DNA: TGTGCCAGCAGTTTATTTGGGCAGGGGACCCCTGGAAACACCATATATTTT

D: TRBD1
size: -
V: TRBV10-1
J: TRBJ1-2
CDR3: CASSRDRGGGYTF
DNA: TGCGCCAGCAGCCGGGACAGGGGAGGCGGCTACACCTTC

D: -
size: -
V: TRBV5-4
J: TRBJ2-3
CDR3: CASSLEPDTAFTDTQYF
DNA: TGTGCCAGCAGCTTGGAACCGGACACCGCTTTCACAGATACGCAGTATTTT

D: -
size: -
V: TRBV24-1
J: TRBJ2-2
CDR3: CATSENTGIGELFF
DNA: TGTGCCACCAGTGAGAACACAGGGATCGGGGAGCTGTTTTTT

D: TRBD2
size: -
V: TRBV10-1
J: TRBJ2-1
CDR3: CASSPGLAGNNEQFF
DNA: TGCGCCAGCAGCCCTGGACTAGCGGGGAACAATGAGCAGTTCTTC

D: -
size: -
V: TRBV5-1
J: TRBJ2-2
CDR3: CASSTGSGTGELFF
DNA: TGCGCCAGCAGCACAGGGTCGGGGACCGGGGAGCTGTTTTTT

D: -
size: few
V: TRBV19
J: TRBJ1-5
CDR3: CASDQGINQPQHF
DNA: TGTGCCAGCGATCAGGGGATTAATCAGCCCCAGCATTTT

D: TRBD1
size: -
V: TRBV24-1
J: TRBJ1-1
CDR3: CATRGTGSNTEAFF
DNA: TGTGCCACCAGGGGGACAGGATCGAACACTGAAGCTTTCTTT

D: -
size: -
V: TRBV6-5
J: TRBJ2-7
CDR3: CASKPTGRAYEQYF
DNA: TGTGCCAGCAAACCCACAGGGCGCGCCTACGAGCAGTACTTC

D: TRBD1
size: -
V: TRBV28
J: TRBJ1-6
CDR3: CASSRTGNSPLHF
DNA: TGTGCCAGCAGTAGGACAGGGAATTCACCCCTCCACTTT

D: -
size: -
V: TRBV5-4
J: TRBJ1-1
CDR3: CASSRENRVGTEAFF
DNA: TGTGCCAGCAGCCGAGAAAACAGGGTGGGCACTGAAGCTTTCTTT

D: -
size: -
V: TRBV6-5
J: TRBJ1-5
CDR3: CASTPTGNQPQHF
DNA: TGTGCCAGCACCCCGACAGGAAATCAGCCCCAGCATTTT

D: TRBD1
size: once
V: TRBV10-2
J: TRBJ1-2
CDR3: CASSESRLGQGYGYTF
DNA: TGCGCCAGCAGTGAGTCGCGGCTGGGACAGGGGTATGGCTACACCTTC

D: -
size: -
V: TRBV4-2
J: TRBJ1-1
CDR3: CASSPGGQKLNTEAFF
DNA: TGTGCCAGCAGCCCAGGCGGACAGAAGTTGAACACTGAAGCTTTCTTT

D: TRBD1
size: -
V: TRBV19
J: TRBJ1-5
CDR3: CASYRGVNQPQHF
DNA: TGTGCCAGCTACAGGGGGGTCAATCAGCCCCAGCATTTT

D: -
size: few
V: TRBV7-9
J: TRBJ1-2
CDR3: CASSLDVSAYGYTF
DNA: TGTGCCAGCAGCTTAGACGTATCCGCGTATGGCTACACCTTC

D: TRBD1
size: -
V: TRBV7-2
J: TRBJ1-1
CDR3: CASSLTPGQGYEAFF
DNA: TGTGCCAGCAGCTTAACCCCGGGACAGGGCTACGAAGCTTTCTTT